The T cell receptor beta chain described here comes from a study of cytomegalovirus exposure and HLA in healthy donors. Overall study findings and caveats: In a later analysis, V- and J-gene trimming of beta chains associated with a DCLRE1C missense variant, replicated independently. In a later analysis, TCR association rates varied by HLA locus: DRB1 most, HLA-C fewest.

The CDR3 extends over 14 amino acids. V gave up 6 bases and J gave up 2 bases, with 13 bases separating them. CDR1 and CDR2 from the germline V gene are LGHNT and FRNRAP. This clone was counted only a few times. Its antigen remains unknown. PCR was performed using 60 Vbeta and 13 Jbeta primers. The data were produced by immunoSEQ multiplex PCR, yet TCRdb's version contains in-frame clones alone and is incomplete. Of roughly 120,000 clones in the sample, 80% are singletons; the top ten hold under 3%. The V and J genes are TRBV12-5 and TRBJ2-5; possible D gene TRBD1, 5 bases. The receptor's source is a man aged 25 to 40 in good health and CMV-seronegative. The sequenced material came from PBMCs. CDR3 in DNA: TGTGCTAGTGGCCAGGGTGTTGGGCAAGAGACCCAGTACTTC. Translated, it gives CASGQGVGQETQYF.